This T cell receptor beta chain was sequenced in a study of CD4 T cells in relation to SARS-CoV-2 and coronaviruses. Study-level information: After roughly ten days of antigen culture, PBMC TCR beta CDR3s were sequenced. Study outcomes and limitations: No donor gave both pre-pandemic and post-infection samples.

Unexposed donor CD4+ T cells date from about 2011-2018, before the COVID-19 pandemic. After about 11 days of culture, CD4+ T cells were isolated. Unexposed-donor CD4+ T cells were probed with SARS-CoV-2 S/N and four cold-coronavirus spikes, cells permitting. Cultures held roughly 2 million PBMCs per well with around 9.7 IU/ml IL-2. The CDR3 covers 16 residues. Germline V gene lookup returns CDR1 MNHEY and CDR2 SVGAGI. Trimming pared 0 bases from V and 7 bases from J, leaving 19 bases between. Data came from immunoSEQ multiplex PCR; TCRdb stores just in-frame clones and leaves some out. Among approximately 30,000 clones listed, 74% were seen once. Concerning this clone itself: The antigen is unknown.

Sequenced: CD4+ T cells from PBMCs, cultured in vitro. The clonotype comes from a human donor in good health. This chain connects TRBV6-5 to TRBJ2-7; D unclear. For the CDR3, the DNA is TGTGCCAGCAGTTACTCGCGGTTTTTGGGCGCTATAGAGCAGTACTTC. Its protein product is CASSYSRFLGAIEQYF.